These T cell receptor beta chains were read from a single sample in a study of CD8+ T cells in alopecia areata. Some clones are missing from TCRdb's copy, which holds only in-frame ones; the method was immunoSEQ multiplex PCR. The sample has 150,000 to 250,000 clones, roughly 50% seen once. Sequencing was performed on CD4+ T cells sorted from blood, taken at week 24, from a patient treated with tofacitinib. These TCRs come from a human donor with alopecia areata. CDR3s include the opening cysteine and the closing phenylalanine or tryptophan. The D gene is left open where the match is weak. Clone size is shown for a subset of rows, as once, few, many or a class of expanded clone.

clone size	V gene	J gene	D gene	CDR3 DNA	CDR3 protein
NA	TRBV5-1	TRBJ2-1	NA	TGCGCCAGCAACCAGGTTACAGGGCAAAACAATGAGCAGTTCTTC	CASNQVTGQNNEQFF
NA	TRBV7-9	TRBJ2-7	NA	TGTGCCAGCAGCTTAGCCTTCGACCTCGGGGCCGAGCAGTACTTC	CASSLAFDLGAEQYF
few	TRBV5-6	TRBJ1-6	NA	TGTGCCAGCAGCTTGGTTGGGGGGGACTATAATTCACCCCTCCACTTT	CASSLVGGDYNSPLHF
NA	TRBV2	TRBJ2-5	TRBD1	TGTGCCAGCACCAATACAGGGGGCGAGGAGACCCAGTACTTC	CASTNTGGEETQYF
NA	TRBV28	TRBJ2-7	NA	TGTGCCAGCAGTTTAACCTCCTACGAGCAGTACTTC	CASSLTSYEQYF
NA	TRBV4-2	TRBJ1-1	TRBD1	TGTGCCAGCAGCCAAACGACGCAGGGGGCAACTGAAGCTTTCTTT	CASSQTTQGATEAFF
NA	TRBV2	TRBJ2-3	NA	TGTGCCAGCAGTGACGATACCACAGATACGCAGTATTTT	CASSDDTTDTQYF
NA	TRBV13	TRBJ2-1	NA	TGTGCCAGCAGCCTTCGTGGTGAGCAGTTCTTC	CASSLRGEQFF
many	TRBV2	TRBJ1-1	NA	TGTGCCAGCACTTTACAGAACACTGAAGCTTTCTTT	CASTLQNTEAFF
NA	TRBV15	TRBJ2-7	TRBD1	TGTGCCACCAGCAGAGATCTTGGACAGGGCTCCTACGAGCAGTACTTC	CATSRDLGQGSYEQYF
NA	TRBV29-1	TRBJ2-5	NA	TGCAGCCTATCCAGGGACCCCGGGACCCAGTACTTC	CSLSRDPGTQYF
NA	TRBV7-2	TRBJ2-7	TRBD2	TGTGCCAGCAGCCCACAAAGCGGGAGGGCGGAAGAGCAGTACTTC	CASSPQSGRAEEQYF
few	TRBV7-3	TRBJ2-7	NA	TGTGCCAGCAGCTTAGGGTTGTCGAGCTCCTACGAGCAGTACTTC	CASSLGLSSSYEQYF
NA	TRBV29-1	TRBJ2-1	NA	TGCAGCGTTGAAGGGGAAGGAAGCTACAATGAGCAGTTCTTC	CSVEGEGSYNEQFF
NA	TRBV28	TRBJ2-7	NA	TGTGCCAGCACCGCCTATGGCGAGCAGTACTTC	CASTAYGEQYF